This entry features one T cell receptor beta chain sequence. The antigen remains unidentified. The data were obtained in a study of cytomegalovirus exposure and HLA in healthy donors. CDR1 and CDR2 from the germline V gene are SGHNT and YYREEE (reference sequence). The CDR3 spans 15 residues. V lost 0 bases and J lost 4; bases outside the gene matches: 6. Whole-study findings and limits: CMV serostatus was the sole immune exposure data available.

PCR primers comprised 60 Vbeta and 13 Jbeta primers. This table comes from immunoSEQ multiplex PCR, and its TCRdb copy is limited to in-frame clones, with some not included. The sample has about 140,000 clones, roughly 80% seen once. The rearrangement uses TRBV5-4 and TRBJ1-1, with 7 bases matching TRBD1. The receptor's source is a female donor in good health and CMV-seronegative. Specimen: PBMCs. The CDR3 loop is CASSLAFDRVTEAFF. Written as DNA, the CDR3 is TGTGCCAGCAGCTTGGCTTTCGACAGGGTCACTGAAGCTTTCTTT.